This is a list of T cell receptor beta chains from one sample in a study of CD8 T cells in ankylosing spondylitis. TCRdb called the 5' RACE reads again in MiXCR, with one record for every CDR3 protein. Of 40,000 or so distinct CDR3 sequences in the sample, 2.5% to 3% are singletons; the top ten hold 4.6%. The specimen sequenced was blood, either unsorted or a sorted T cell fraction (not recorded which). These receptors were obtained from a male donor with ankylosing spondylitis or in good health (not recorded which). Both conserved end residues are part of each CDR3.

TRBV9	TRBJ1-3	CASRRSAGNTIYF
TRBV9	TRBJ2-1	CASSPRLGRTSSYNEQFF
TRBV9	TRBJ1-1	CASSVYIGGEAFF
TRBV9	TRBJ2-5	CASSVGGRAQETQYF
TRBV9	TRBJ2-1	CASSVVLAGFNEQFF
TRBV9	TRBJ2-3	CASSVDRGSTDTQYF
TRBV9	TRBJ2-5	CASSVVAGAETQYF
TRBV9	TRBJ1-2	CASSVGWGLYGYTF
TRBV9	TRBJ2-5	CASSVATWAGQETQYF
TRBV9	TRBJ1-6	CASSVAPQGNSPLHF
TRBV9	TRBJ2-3	CASNRQGATDTQYF
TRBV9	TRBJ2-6	CASSLQDSGANVLTF
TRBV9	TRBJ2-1	CASSPGLALYNEQFF
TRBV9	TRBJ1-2	CASSRTESYGYTF
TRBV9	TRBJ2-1	CASSARGESGRINEQFF
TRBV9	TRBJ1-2	CASSVAQGYGYTF
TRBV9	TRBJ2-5	CASSDGETQYF
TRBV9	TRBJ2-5	CASSVGLAGRLETQYF
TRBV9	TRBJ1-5	CASSVGTGNQPQHF
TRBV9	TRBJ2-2	CASSLSSHPNTGELFF
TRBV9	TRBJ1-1	CASSVTGVTEAFF
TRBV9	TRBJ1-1	CASSPAEGNTEAFF
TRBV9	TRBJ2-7	CASSVGGTAGYEQYF
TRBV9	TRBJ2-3	CASSGTALHTDTQYF
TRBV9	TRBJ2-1	CASSTSGYSYNEQFF
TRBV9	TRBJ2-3	CASSVAEGGPADTQYF
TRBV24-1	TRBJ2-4	CATSDLGGGDPKNIQYF
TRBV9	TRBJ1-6	CASSVGAGDNSPLHF
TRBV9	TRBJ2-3	CASSVGGADTQYF
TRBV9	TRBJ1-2	CASSVEGQARYGYTF
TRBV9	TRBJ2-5	CASSVASDQETQYF
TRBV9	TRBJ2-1	CASSVVTSGPYNEQFF
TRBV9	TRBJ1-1	CASSVDPGRNTEAFF
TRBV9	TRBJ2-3	CASSVGRGSTDTQYF
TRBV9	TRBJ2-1	CASSVDPVPSRSSYNEQFF
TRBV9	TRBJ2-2	CASSVGLSANTGELFF
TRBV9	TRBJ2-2	CASSVTVANTGELFF
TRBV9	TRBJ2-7	CASSAPIAGGPSEQYF
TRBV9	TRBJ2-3	CASSSLGLAGEDTQYF
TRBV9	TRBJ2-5	CASSPNWVETQYF
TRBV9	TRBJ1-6	CASSPGLDNSPLHF
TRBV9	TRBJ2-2	CASSKNTGELFF
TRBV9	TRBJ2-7	CASSVEGAPPYEQYF
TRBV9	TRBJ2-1	CASSPSNYNEQFF
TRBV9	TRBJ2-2	CASSAVGGNANTGELFF
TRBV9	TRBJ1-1	CASSVAGGNTEAFF
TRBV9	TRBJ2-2	CASSVERVGDRDTGELFF
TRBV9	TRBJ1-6	CASSEAAANNSPLHF
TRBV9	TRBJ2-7	CASSVLVGAEQYF
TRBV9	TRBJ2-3	CASSPPQAASTDTQYF
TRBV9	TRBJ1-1	CASSPGQGMAEAFF
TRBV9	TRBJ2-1	CASSPGTGAYNEQFF
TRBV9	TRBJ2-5	CASSVGVAPSETQYF
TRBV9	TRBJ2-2	CASSARTAGGELFF
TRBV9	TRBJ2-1	CASSPIGIYNEQFF
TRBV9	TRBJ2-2	CASSVVQGSPGELFF
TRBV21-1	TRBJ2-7	CASSKVEGLAGAENYEQYF
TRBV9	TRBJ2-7	CASSASLAGGSYEQYF
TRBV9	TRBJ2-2	CASSVAQGEVTGELFF